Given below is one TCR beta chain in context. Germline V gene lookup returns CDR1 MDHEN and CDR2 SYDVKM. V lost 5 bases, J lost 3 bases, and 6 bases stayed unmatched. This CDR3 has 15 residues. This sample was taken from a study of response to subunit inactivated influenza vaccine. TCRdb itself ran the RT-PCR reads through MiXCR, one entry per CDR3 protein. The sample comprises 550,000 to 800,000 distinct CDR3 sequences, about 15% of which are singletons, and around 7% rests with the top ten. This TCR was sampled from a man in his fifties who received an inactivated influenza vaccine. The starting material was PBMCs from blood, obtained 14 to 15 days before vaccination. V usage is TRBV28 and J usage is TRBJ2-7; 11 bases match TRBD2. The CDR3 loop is CASSPTSGGFYEQYF. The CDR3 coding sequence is TGTGCCAGCAGTCCAACTAGCGGGGGATTCTACGAGCAGTACTTC. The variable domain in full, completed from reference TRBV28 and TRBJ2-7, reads DVKVTQSSRYLVKRTGEKVFLECVQDMDHENMFWYRQDPGLGLRLIYFSYDVKMKEKGDIPEGYSVSREKKERFSLILESASTNQTSMYLCASSPTSGGFYEQYFGPGTRLTVT.